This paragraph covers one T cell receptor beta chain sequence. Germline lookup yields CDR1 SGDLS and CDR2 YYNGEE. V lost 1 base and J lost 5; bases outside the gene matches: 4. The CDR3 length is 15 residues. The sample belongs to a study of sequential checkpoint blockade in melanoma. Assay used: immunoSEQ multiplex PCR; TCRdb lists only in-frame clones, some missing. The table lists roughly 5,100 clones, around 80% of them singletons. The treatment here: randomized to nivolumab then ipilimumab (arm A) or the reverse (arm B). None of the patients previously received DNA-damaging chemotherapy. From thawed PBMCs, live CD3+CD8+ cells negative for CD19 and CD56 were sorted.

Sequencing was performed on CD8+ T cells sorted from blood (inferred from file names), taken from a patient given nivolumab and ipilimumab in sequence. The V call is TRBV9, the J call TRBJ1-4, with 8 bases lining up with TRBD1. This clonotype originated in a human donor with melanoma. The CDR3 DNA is TGTGCCAGCAGCGTACTCGGGACAGGCAATGAAAAACTGTTTTTT. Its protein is CASSVLGTGNEKLFF.